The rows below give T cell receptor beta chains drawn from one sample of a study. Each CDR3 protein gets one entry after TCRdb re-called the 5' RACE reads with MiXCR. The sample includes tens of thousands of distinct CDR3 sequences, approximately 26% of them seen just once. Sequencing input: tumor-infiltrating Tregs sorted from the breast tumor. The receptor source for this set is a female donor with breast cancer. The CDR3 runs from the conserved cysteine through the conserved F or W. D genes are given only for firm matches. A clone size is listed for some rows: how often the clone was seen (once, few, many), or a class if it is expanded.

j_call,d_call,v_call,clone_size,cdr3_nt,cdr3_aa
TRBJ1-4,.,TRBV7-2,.,TGTGCCAGCAGCCCTACTCTCCCGAGGGAAAAACTGTTTTTT,CASSPTLPREKLFF
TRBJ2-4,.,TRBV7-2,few,TGTGCCAGCAGCGACTGGGGCGTTAAAAACATTCAGTACTTC,CASSDWGVKNIQYF
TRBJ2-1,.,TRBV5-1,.,TGCGCCAGCAGCTTTACCCCTGGGGGGGGCCGTGGAGATGAGCAGTTCTTC,CASSFTPGGGRGDEQFF
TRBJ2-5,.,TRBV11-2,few,TGTGCCAGCAGCCAAGAACGGGCCCTTCAAGAGACCCAGTACTTC,CASSQERALQETQYF
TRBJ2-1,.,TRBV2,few,TGTGCCAGCAGTCGGCTGGAGGCGGCCAATGAGCAGTTCTTC,CASSRLEAANEQFF
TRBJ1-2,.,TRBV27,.,TGTGCCAGCAGTCCCCCCCCTGGGGGCATTAGAGGCTACACCTTC,CASSPPPGGIRGYTF
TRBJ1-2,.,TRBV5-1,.,TGCACCAGCAGGATCTCGGGGACGAGATATGGCTACACCTTC,CTSRISGTRYGYTF
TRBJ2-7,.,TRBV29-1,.,TGCAGCGTTGTCACCAGTAGCTCCTACGAGCAGTACTTC,CSVVTSSSYEQYF
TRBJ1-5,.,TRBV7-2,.,TGTGCCAGCAGCTGGAACAGGGATCAGCCCCAGCATTTT,CASSWNRDQPQHF
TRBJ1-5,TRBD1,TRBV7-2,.,TGTGCCAGCAGCTTAGAGACAGGGGCCAGCAATCAGCCCCAGCATTTT,CASSLETGASNQPQHF
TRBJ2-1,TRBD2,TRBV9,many,TGTGCCAGCAGCGTAGAGGCAGGGAGGGCTAATGAGCAGTTCTTC,CASSVEAGRANEQFF
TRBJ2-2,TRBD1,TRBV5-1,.,TGCGCCAGCTCTGGGACAGAAGCCACCGGGGAGCTGTTTTTT,CASSGTEATGELFF
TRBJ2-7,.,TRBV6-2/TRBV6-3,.,TGTGCCAGCAGTTCAGTAAGGGGCTACGAGCAGTGCTTC,CASSSVRGYEQCF
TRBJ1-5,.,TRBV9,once,TGTGCCGGCAGCGTAGCTGGAGGTAGCAATCAGCCCCAGCATTTT,CAGSVAGGSNQPQHF
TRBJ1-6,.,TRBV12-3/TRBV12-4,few,TGTGCCAGCAGTTTGGACAACGGGAATTCACCCCTCCACTTT,CASSLDNGNSPLHF
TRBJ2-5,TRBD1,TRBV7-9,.,TGTGCCACAACTTTGGGACAGCAAGAGACCCAGTACTTC,CATTLGQQETQYF
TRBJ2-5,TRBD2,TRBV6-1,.,TGTGCCAGCGGTGAAGCGCTGGGGGCGGGAGGGGAGACCCAGTACTTC,CASGEALGAGGETQYF
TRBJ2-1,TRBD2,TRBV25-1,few,TGTGCCAGCAGGACTAGCGGGAGGTTGCCCAATGAGCAGTTCTTC,CASRTSGRLPNEQFF
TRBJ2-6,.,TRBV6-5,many,TGTGCCAGCAGTAGACAGTTGTCCTCTGGGGCCAACGTCCTGACTTTC,CASSRQLSSGANVLTF
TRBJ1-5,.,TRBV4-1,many,TGCGCCAGCAGCCGGTTAAGCCCCGGCAATCAGCCCCAGCATTTT,CASSRLSPGNQPQHF
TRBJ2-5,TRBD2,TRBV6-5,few,TGTGCCACCTATGCTAGCGGGGGAGAAGAGACCCAGTACTTC,CATYASGGEETQYF
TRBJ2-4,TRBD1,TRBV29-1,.,TGCAGCGTTGAACCCCGACAGGGGTCCCAGTACTTC,CSVEPRQGSQYF
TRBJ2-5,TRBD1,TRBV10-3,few,TGTGCCATCAGCACCGGGACAGGGGGAGAGACCCAGTACTTC,CAISTGTGGETQYF
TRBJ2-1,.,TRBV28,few,TGTGCCAGCAGTAGACTAGAAAGCAATGAGCAGTTCTTC,CASSRLESNEQFF
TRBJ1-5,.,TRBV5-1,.,TGCGCCAGCAGCTCCGGGGAGGGGACCAATCAGCCCCAGCATTTT,CASSSGEGTNQPQHF
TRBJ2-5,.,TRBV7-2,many,TGTGCCAGCAGCTTAATTGGGTGGACAGTACAGACCCAGTACTTC,CASSLIGWTVQTQYF
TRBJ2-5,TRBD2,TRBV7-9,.,TGTGCCAGCAGCTTAGTTGCGGGAGATGAGACCCAGTACTTC,CASSLVAGDETQYF
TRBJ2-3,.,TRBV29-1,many,TGCAGCGTTGACAAGGTTTCGGGAGATACGCAGTATTTT,CSVDKVSGDTQYF
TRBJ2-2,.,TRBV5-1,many,TGCGCCAGCAGCTTGGACCGACAGATCACCGGGGAGCTGTTTTTT,CASSLDRQITGELFF
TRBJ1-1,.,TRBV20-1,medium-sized,TGCAGTGCTAGAGCGCCAGGGTGGGGCACTGAAGCTTTCTTT,CSARAPGWGTEAFF
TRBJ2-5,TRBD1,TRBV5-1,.,TGCACCAGCAGCTCGCCGCCGGACAGGAGTACCCAGTACTTC,CTSSSPPDRSTQYF
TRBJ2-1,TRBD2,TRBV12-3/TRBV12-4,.,TGTGCCGCCGGGGTTAGCGGGGGCTTTTTATCCTACAATGAGCAGTTCTTC,CAAGVSGGFLSYNEQFF
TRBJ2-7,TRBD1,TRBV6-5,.,TGTGCCAGCAGTAGAAAGAAAGGGACAGACTCTAGCTTC,CASSRKKGTDSSF
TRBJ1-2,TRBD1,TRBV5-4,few,TGTGCCAGCAGCTTGGACAGGGGTTATGGCTACACCTTC,CASSLDRGYGYTF
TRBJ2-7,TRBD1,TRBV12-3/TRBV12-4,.,TGTGCCAGCAGTTTGGCCGGGACAGTCCCCTACGAGCAGTACTTC,CASSLAGTVPYEQYF
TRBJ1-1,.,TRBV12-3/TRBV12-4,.,TGTGCCAGCAGCCCGGGCCGGCTGAATGAAGCTTTCTTT,CASSPGRLNEAFF
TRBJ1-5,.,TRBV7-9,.,TGTGCCAGCAGCTTAGAGGAGGATCAGCCCCAGCATTTT,CASSLEEDQPQHF
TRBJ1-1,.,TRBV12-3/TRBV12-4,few,TGTGCCAGCAGTTTTCGCCGAACTCTGGCTGAAGCTTTCTTT,CASSFRRTLAEAFF
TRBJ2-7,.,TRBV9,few,TGTGCCAGCAGCTCTCGAGACTCCTACGAGCAGTACTTC,CASSSRDSYEQYF
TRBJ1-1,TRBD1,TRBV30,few,TGTGCCTGGAGTTGGACAGGGCCTCAAGAAGCTTTCTTT,CAWSWTGPQEAFF
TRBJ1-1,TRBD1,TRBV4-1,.,TGCGCCAGCAGCCAAGGCATCGCAGGGGGCACTGAAGCTTTCTTT,CASSQGIAGGTEAFF
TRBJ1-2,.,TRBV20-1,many,TGCAGTGCTAGAGACCGATCTAACTATGGCTACACCTTC,CSARDRSNYGYTF
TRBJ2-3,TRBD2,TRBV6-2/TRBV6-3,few,TGTGCCAGCAGTTACCAAGTAGCGGGAGGCCGTCAAGATACGCAGTATTTT,CASSYQVAGGRQDTQYF
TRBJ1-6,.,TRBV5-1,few,TGCGCCAGACGCCGTAAGAGCAATCAGCCCCTCCACTTT,CARRRKSNQPLHF
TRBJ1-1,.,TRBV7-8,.,TGTGCCAGCAGCCCACAGGGCGGAGATTACACTGAAGCTTTCTTT,CASSPQGGDYTEAFF
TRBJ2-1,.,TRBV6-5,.,TGTGCCAGCAGTGAGATAGCGGCCGTCAACTACAATGAGCAGTTCTTC,CASSEIAAVNYNEQFF
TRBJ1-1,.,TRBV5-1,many,TGCGCCAGCAGCTTGGATGAGGGGCGGGCTTTCTTT,CASSLDEGRAFF